This TCR beta chain emerged from a study of cytomegalovirus exposure and HLA in healthy donors. The study's findings and limits: Beyond CMV serostatus, there was no information to go on about immune exposure. Accurate predictions that matched the HLA-A and HLA-B alleles of most subjects were reportedly made from TCR beta sequences. Later work showed greater clonal expansion in HLA-associated TCR beta chains than in equally common others.

Regarding this clone: The target antigen is unknown.

Trimming cost V 2 bases and J 6 bases; bases outside gene matches: 0. Per germline, CDR1 MNHNY and CDR2 SVGAGI (reference sequence). CDR3 length equals 13 residues. Likely unrecorded immune exposures existed in these nominally healthy donors. The PCR ran on 60 Vbeta and 13 Jbeta primers. The assay was immunoSEQ multiplex PCR, and TCRdb's table has in-frame clones only and misses some. In the table there are some 140,000 clones, 65% to 85% of which are singletons. This clonotype was sampled from a man aged 18 to 30 in good health and CMV-seronegative. This chain links TRBV6-6 with TRBJ1-1; 10 bases line up with TRBD1. The sample was PBMCs. The CDR3 DNA sequence: TGTGCCAGCAGTTACGGGACAGGGGCTGAAGCTTTCTTT. It encodes CASSYGTGAEAFF.